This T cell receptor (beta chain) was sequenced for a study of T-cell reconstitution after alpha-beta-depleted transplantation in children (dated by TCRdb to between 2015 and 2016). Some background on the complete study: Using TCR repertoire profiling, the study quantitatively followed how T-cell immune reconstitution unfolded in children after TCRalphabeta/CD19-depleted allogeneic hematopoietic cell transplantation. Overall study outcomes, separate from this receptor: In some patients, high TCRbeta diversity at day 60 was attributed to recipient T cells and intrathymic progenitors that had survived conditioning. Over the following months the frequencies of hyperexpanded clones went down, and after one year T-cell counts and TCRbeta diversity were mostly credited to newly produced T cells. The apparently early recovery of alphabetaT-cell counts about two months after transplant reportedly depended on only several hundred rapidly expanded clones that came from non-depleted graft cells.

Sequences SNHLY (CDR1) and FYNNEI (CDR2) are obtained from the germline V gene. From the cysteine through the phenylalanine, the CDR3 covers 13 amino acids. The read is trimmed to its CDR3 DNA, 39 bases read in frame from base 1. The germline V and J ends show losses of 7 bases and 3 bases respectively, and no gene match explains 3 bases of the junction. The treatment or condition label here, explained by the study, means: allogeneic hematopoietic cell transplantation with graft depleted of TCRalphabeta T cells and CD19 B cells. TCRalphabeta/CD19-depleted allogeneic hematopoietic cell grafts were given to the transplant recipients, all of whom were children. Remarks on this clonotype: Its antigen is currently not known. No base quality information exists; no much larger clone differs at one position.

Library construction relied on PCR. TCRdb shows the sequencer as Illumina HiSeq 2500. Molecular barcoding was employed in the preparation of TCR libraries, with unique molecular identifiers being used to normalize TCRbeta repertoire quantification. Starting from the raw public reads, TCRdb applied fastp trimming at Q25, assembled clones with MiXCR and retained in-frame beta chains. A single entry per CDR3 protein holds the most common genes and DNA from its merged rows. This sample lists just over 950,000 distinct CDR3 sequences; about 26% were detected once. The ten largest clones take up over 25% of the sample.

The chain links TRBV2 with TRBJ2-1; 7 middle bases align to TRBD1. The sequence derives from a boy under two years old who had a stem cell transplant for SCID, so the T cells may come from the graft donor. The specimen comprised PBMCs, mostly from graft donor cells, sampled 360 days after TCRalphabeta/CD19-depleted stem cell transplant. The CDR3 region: CASKDRVYNEQFF. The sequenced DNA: TGTGCCAGCAAAGACAGGGTCTACAATGAGCAGTTCTTC.